This passage covers 14 T cell receptor beta chains from one sample sequenced in a study of immune reconstitution after stem cell transplant in scleroderma. Each CDR3 protein is one row after TCRdb ran MiXCR on the RT-PCR reads. This table has more than 750 distinct CDR3 sequences, 9.4% appearing once. Sample acquisition took place before or after autologous hematopoietic stem cell transplantation (not recorded which). The receptor source for this set is a male donor with systemic sclerosis.

This clonotype is termed large. The genes are TRBV20-1 and TRBJ2-1; 10 nucleotides align to TRBD2. CDR1 DFQATT and CDR2 SNEGSKA come from the germline V gene (reference sequence). The trim removed 2 bases at V and 4 bases at J, leaving 8 bases unmatched. CDR3 size: 16 residues. The CDR3 spells CSARLPSGGTYNEQFF. As DNA, the CDR3 is TGCAGTGCTAGATTGCCTAGCGGGGGAACTTACAATGAGCAGTTCTTC.

This clonotype was seen a few times. The chain is built from TRBV7-2 and TRBJ1-1, with a weak D call TRBD1 (5 bases). The V end was cut by 3 bases, the J end by 4 bases, with 12 bases between. The CDR3 contains 14 residues. CDR1 and CDR2 (germline): SGHTA, FQGNSA. The CDR3 sequence: CASSLMTGTTEAFF. In nucleotides, the CDR3 is TGTGCCAGCAGCTTGATGACGGGGACCACTGAAGCTTTCTTT.

This clonotype was seen more than once but under ten times. This chain joins TRBV5-1 and TRBJ2-6; D remains unclear. CDR1 SGHRS and CDR2 YFSETQ come from the germline V gene. Trimming cost V 4 bases and J 2 bases, with 10 bases left between them. The CDR3 runs 15 residues. CDR3 nucleotides: TGCGCCAGCAGCATACTCCAAGCTGGGGCCAACGTCCTGACTTTC. The encoded protein is CASSILQAGANVLTF.

By sample fraction, this clonotype is medium-sized. V and J are TRBV18 and TRBJ2-7; 12 nucleotides align to TRBD1. Germline lookup yields CDR1 KGHSH and CDR2 LQKENI. The V gene end was trimmed by 2 bases and the J gene end by 3 bases; junction bases not matched to a gene: 5. This CDR3 contains 16 residues. The CDR3 loop is CASSPEGQGAYYEQYF. The CDR3 DNA sequence: TGTGCCAGCTCACCAGAGGGACAGGGGGCCTACTACGAGCAGTACTTC.

By sample fraction, this clonotype is large. V usage is TRBV12-3 or TRBV12-4 and J usage is TRBJ1-4; no clear D gene. Trimming shortened V by 5 bases and J by 0 bases, and 16 bases separated the two germline ends. CDR3 length: 17 amino acids. CDR3: CASSKDIRPATNEKLFF. The CDR3 DNA sequence: TGTGCCAGCAGTAAAGACATTCGCCCTGCAACTAATGAAAAACTGTTTTTT.

The chain joins TRBV25-1 to TRBJ1-4; D is unclear. Germline assignment: CDR1 MGHDK and CDR2 SYGVNS. V lost 9 bases, J lost 6 bases, and 5 bases lay in between. This CDR3 has 10 residues. The CDR3 here is CARLDEKLFF. In nucleotides, the CDR3 is TGTGCCAGACTTGATGAAAAACTGTTTTTT.

By share, this clonotype ranks as medium-sized (0.01 to 0.1%). This chain connects TRBV5-1 to TRBJ1-1, with D perhaps TRBD1 (6 bases). CDR3 size: 12 residues. Trimming left V 4 bases short and J 8 bases short, with 12 bases between. CDR1 and CDR2 from the germline V gene are SGHRS and YFSETQ. For the CDR3, the DNA is TGCGCCAGCAGCAAGACGGGACAAGAAGCTTTCTTT. Residues: CASSKTGQEAFF. Together with reference TRBV5-1 and TRBJ1-1, the CDR3 gives the full variable domain: KAGVTQTPRYLIKTRGQQVTLSCSPISGHRSVSWYQQTPGQGLQFLFEYFSETQRNKGNFPGRFSGRQFSNSRSEMNVSTLELGDSALYLCASSKTGQEAFFGQGTRLTVV.

Relative to its sample, this clonotype is medium-sized. The chain carries TRBV13 and TRBJ2-5; 14 bases are a match to TRBD2. The germline V gene encodes CDR1 PRHDT and CDR2 FYEKMQ (reference sequence). The ends lost 6 bases at V and 2 bases at J; junction bases unmatched: 2. The CDR3 spans 15 residues. CDR3 DNA: TGTGCCAGCAGAGGACTAGCGGGGGGACAAGAGACCCAGTACTTC. Translation: CASRGLAGGQETQYF.

On this clonotype itself: A read error may explain this, as a much larger clone is one base away. V is TRBV29-1 and J is TRBJ1-2, with D perhaps TRBD1 (5 bases). Germline V gene lookup returns CDR1 SQVTM and CDR2 ANQGSEA. The V gene lost 6 bases and the J gene lost 8 bases, with 10 bases spanning the gap. The CDR3 is 10 residues long. This CDR3 reads CSVGGRGYTF. CDR3 bases: TGCAGCGTGGGGGGGAGAGGCTACACCTTC.

The chain uses TRBV12-3 or TRBV12-4 and TRBJ2-1; 7 bases match TRBD2. The junction had 11 bases not matched to a gene; V was cut back by 0 bases and J by 0 bases. The CDR3 has 19 residues. CDR3 DNA sequence: TGTGCCAGCAGTTTAGCGTCGGAGCGGGACCTTAGCTCCTACAATGAGCAGTTCTTC. Amino acid sequence: CASSLASERDLSSYNEQFF.

By its share, this clonotype is medium-sized. The rearrangement joins TRBV2 to TRBJ2-3; D not certain. The DNA end favors TRBJ1-5, so the J call may be wrong. The CDR3 extends over 15 amino acids. Germline V gene lookup returns CDR1 SNHLY and CDR2 FYNNEI. This CDR3 reads CASSEPAGFTDTQHF. DNA of the CDR3: TGTGCCAGCAGTGAACCGGCGGGATTCACAGATACGCAGCATTTT.

This clonotype ranks as medium-sized (0.01 to 0.1%). The chain employs TRBV29-1 and TRBJ2-1; 7 nucleotides line up with TRBD1. The V gene end was trimmed by 7 bases and the J gene end by 4 bases; junction bases not matched to a gene: 22. In germline, CDR1 is SQVTM, CDR2 ANQGSEA. The CDR3 is 18 residues long. The CDR3 coding sequence is TGCAGCGATGACAGGGTACTTTTCCCAACCCGACCTTACAATGAGCAGTTCTTC. Protein product: CSDDRVLFPTRPYNEQFF.

This clonotype is medium-sized within its sample. The chain employs TRBV14 and TRBJ2-4; D is possibly TRBD1 or TRBD2 (6 bases each). Trimming removed 1 base at V and 6 bases at J, with 10 bases between. Germline values: CDR1 SGHDN, CDR2 FVKESK. The CDR3 has 14 residues. CDR3 nucleotide sequence: TGTGCCAGCAGCCAAGGGGGGGCTGGAAACATTCAGTACTTC. Translation gives CASSQGGAGNIQYF.

Judged by abundance, this clonotype is medium-sized. J is TRBJ2-2 and V is TRBV12-3 or TRBV12-4; tentative D call: TRBD1 (5 bases). Trimming took off 3 bases at V and 2 bases at J, with 10 bases between the two ends. The CDR3 covers 15 residues. CDR3 coding DNA: TGTGCCAGCAGTTTCAGGGCAGGCAACACCGGGGAGCTGTTTTTT. This gives the protein CASSFRAGNTGELFF.